Below are 5 T cell receptor beta chains sequenced from a single sample in a study of neurological immune-mediated disorders. MiXCR, applied by TCRdb to the 5' RACE reads, yields one record per CDR3 protein. Here the sample spans about 20,000 distinct CDR3 sequences, more than 2% being singletons. The specimen sequenced was PBMCs. These receptors all come from a young woman with multiple sclerosis.

This clonotype was recorded at least ten times. The genes are TRBV14 and TRBJ2-3, with D possibly TRBD1 on 6 matching bases. Germline CDR1 SGHDN, CDR2 FVKESK. This CDR3 contains 16 residues. V dropped 4 bases and J dropped 0 bases, with 14 bases sitting between them. The DNA for the CDR3 is TGTGCCAGCAGCCCCAACAGGGAGAGAAGCACAGATACGCAGTATTTT. Its translation: CASSPNRERSTDTQYF.

The chain employs TRBV24-1 and TRBJ1-2, with D hard to call. The V end lost 7 bases, the J end lost 3 bases, and 11 bases lay between the germline ends. There are 13 residues in the CDR3. Germline V gives CDR1 KGHDR, CDR2 SFDVKD. CDR3 residues: CATRGRADYGYTF. CDR3 coding DNA: TGTGCCACCAGAGGAAGGGCAGACTATGGCTACACCTTC.

As DNA, the CDR3 is TGTGCCAGCAGCGACGAGACAGGGGGCATGAACACTGAAGCTTTCTTT. Translated, it gives CASSDETGGMNTEAFF. The V and J genes are TRBV7-6 and TRBJ1-1; 10 positions agree with TRBD1. The ends lost 5 bases at V and 0 bases at J; junction bases unmatched: 6. The CDR3 loop spans 16 amino acids. Per germline, CDR1 SGHVS and CDR2 FNYEAQ. Filled out from reference TRBV7-6 and TRBJ1-1, the complete variable domain reads GAGVSQSPRYKVTKRGQDVALRCDPISGHVSLYWYRQALGQGPEFLTYFNYEAQQDKSGLPNDRFSAERPEGSISTLTIQRTEQRDSAMYRCASSDETGGMNTEAFFGQGTRLTVV.

The table lists this clonotype with many counts. This rearrangement joins TRBV28 to TRBJ2-3; the match to TRBD2 covers 9 bases. This CDR3 contains 16 residues. The V gene end was trimmed by 2 bases and the J gene end by 0 bases; junction bases not matched to a gene: 3. The germline V gene encodes CDR1 MDHEN and CDR2 SYDVKM. The CDR3 region has the DNA TGTGCCAGCAGTTTACCCGGACTAGCGAGCACAGATACGCAGTATTTT. It translates to CASSLPGLASTDTQYF.

This clonotype was detected ten times or more. This chain joins TRBV11-2 and TRBJ2-7; no clear D gene. Trimming shortened V by 5 bases and J by 0 bases, and 20 bases separated the two germline ends. CDR1 and CDR2 from the germline V gene are SGHAT and FQNNGV. This CDR3 is built from 17 residues. The CDR3 protein is CASSSPPAQPISYEQYV. The CDR3 DNA follows: TGTGCCAGCAGCAGCCCCCCCGCACAGCCGATCTCCTACGAGCAGTACGTC.